Listed below are T cell receptor beta chains from one sample, sequenced in a study of CD8 T cells in ankylosing spondylitis. TCRdb re-derived calls from the 5' RACE reads in MiXCR, one entry per CDR3 protein. The data hold fewer than 200,000 distinct CDR3 sequences, with roughly 18% observed a single time. Material: blood, either unsorted or a sorted T cell fraction (not recorded which). The receptors derive from a male donor under 30 with ankylosing spondylitis or in good health (not recorded which). Each CDR3 is given with its conserved first and last residue. The order of the fields is J gene, V gene, CDR3 protein.

>TRBJ1-2|TRBV12-3/TRBV12-4
CASNTPGRDYGYTF
>TRBJ2-2|TRBV7-6
CASSLGAGLNTGELFF
>TRBJ1-4|TRBV6-5
CAAGEATNEKLFF
>TRBJ2-1|TRBV15
CATSSPGQGDEQFF
>TRBJ1-1|TRBV20-1
CSARVAGGTEAFF
>TRBJ2-3|TRBV29-1
CSADRGTDTQYF
>TRBJ2-1|TRBV10-3
CAISERGSSYNEQFF
>TRBJ1-5|TRBV7-9
CASSLNRDQPQHF
>TRBJ2-7|TRBV4-2
CASSRLAGLSYEQYF
>TRBJ2-1|TRBV15
CATSRGQGQGFNEQFF
>TRBJ2-1|TRBV20-1
CSASWGSSLVDEQFF
>TRBJ2-3|TRBV7-6
CASSLGTGASDTQYF
>TRBJ2-3|TRBV20-1
CSAPESGRDPDTQYF
>TRBJ2-1|TRBV4-2
CASSRGVSNEQFF
>TRBJ2-6|TRBV4-3
CASSQDIRGAGANVLTF
>TRBJ1-2|TRBV6-5
CASSYASQAYGYTF
>TRBJ2-1|TRBV18
CASSGQTNYNEQFF
>TRBJ2-1|TRBV5-5
CASSPVGQYFNEQFF
>TRBJ2-7|TRBV13
CASSWGQGRREQYF